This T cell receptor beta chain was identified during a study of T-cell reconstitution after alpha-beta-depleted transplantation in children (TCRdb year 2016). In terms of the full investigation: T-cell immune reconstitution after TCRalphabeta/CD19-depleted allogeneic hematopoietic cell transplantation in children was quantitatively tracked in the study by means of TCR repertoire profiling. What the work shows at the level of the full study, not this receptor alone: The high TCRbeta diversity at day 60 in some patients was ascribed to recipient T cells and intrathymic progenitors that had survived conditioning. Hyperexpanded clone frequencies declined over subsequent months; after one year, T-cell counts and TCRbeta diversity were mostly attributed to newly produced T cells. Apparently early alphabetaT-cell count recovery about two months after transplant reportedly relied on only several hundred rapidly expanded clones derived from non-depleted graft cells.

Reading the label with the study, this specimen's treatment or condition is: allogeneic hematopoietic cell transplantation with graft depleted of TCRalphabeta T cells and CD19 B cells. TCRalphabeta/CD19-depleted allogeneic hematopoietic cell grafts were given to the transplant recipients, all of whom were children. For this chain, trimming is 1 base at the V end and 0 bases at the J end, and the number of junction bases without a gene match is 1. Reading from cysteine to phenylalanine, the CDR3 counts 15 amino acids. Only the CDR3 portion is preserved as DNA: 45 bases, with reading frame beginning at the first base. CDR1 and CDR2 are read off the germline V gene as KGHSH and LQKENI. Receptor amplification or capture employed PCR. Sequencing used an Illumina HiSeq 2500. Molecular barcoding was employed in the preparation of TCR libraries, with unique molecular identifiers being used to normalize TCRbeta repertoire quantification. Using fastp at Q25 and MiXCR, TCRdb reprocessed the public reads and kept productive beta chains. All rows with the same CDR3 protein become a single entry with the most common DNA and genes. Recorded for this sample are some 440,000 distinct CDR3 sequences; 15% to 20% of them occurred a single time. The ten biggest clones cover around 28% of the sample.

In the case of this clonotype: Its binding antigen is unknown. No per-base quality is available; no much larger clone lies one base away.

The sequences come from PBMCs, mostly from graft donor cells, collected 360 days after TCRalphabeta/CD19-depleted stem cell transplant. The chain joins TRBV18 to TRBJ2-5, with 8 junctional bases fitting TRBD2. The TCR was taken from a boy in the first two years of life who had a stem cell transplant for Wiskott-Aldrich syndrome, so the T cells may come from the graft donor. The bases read TGTGCCAGCTCACCACAGCGGGAGTACCAAGAGACCCAGTACTTC. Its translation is CASSPQREYQETQYF.